The 3 T cell receptor beta chains presented below share a single source sample, sequenced in a study of patients and donors after allogeneic stem cell transplantation. TCRdb reanalysed the RT-PCR reads using MiXCR and keeps one entry per CDR3 protein. The data hold 900,000 to 1,000,000 distinct CDR3 sequences, with about a sixth observed a single time. The material sequenced was blood, either unsorted or a sorted T cell fraction (not recorded which). The source of these receptors is a human donor who was either an allogeneic HSCT recipient or a stem cell or donor lymphocyte infusion donor (not recorded which). It is not recorded whose cells these are; they may come from a transplant donor.

The rearrangement uses TRBV7-2 and TRBJ2-5; D perhaps matches TRBD2 (6 bases). Trimming took 5 bases from V and 1 from J, leaving 11 bases between them. Germline CDR1 and CDR2: SGHTA and FQGNSA. The CDR3 consists of 14 residues. In nucleotides, the CDR3 is TGTGCCAGCAGCCAACGGGACTTCCAAGAGACCCAGTACTTC. Amino acid sequence: CASSQRDFQETQYF.

Worth noting for this clonotype: Possible read error: a much larger clone is one base away. The rearrangement uses TRBV12-3 or TRBV12-4 and TRBJ1-5, with D maybe TRBD1 (6 bases). This CDR3 has 14 residues. The V and J ends lost 5 bases and 5 bases respectively, with 13 bases between them. The CDR3 DNA is TGTGCCAGCAGTCGCAGGGGTTTCGATCAGCCCCAGCATTTT. This gives the protein CASSRRGFDQPQHF.

J is TRBJ2-1 and V is TRBV29-1; a possible D gene is TRBD1 (5 bases). CDR1 and CDR2 from the germline V gene are SQVTM and ANQGSEA. The CDR3 contains 15 residues. Trimming left V 5 bases short and J 5 bases short, with 19 bases between. CDR3: CSVRRQSPTHNEQFF. CDR3 sequence (DNA): TGCAGCGTTAGGAGACAGTCCCCAACGCACAATGAGCAGTTCTTC.